The 20 T cell receptor beta chains in this list originate from one sample, sequenced in a study of graft-versus-host responses after intestinal transplantation. Method: immunoSEQ multiplex PCR; TCRdb's copy keeps in-frame clones and lacks some. The data hold fewer than 20,000 clones, with more than 85% observed a single time. The source material was PBMCs, sampled 23 days after intestinal transplant. These receptors all come from a human patient who received an intestinal transplant, so some T cells may come from the graft donor.

This chain uses TRBV7-2 with TRBJ2-7, with TRBD2 matching over 8 bases. With 4 bases clipped from V and 6 bases from J, the junction kept 2 bases outside the gene matches. Germline loops: CDR1 SGHTA, CDR2 FQGNSA. This CDR3 region has 12 residues. The CDR3 here is CASSSGGGEQYF. The DNA for the CDR3 is TGTGCCAGCAGCTCGGGAGGGGGCGAGCAGTACTTC.

The J gene is TRBJ2-5, the V gene TRBV15; a weak D match, TRBD2 (6 bases). CDR3 length equals 18 residues. The V and J ends lost 6 bases and 2 bases respectively, with 25 bases between them. Germline values: CDR1 LNHNV, CDR2 YYDKDF (reference sequence). The CDR3 loop reads CATSSTGWGEYPQETQYF. DNA of the CDR3: TGTGCCACCAGTTCGACCGGGTGGGGGGAATACCCACAAGAGACCCAGTACTTC. The whole variable domain, filled in from reference TRBV15 and TRBJ2-5, reads DAMVIQNPRYQVTQFGKPVTLSCSQTLNHNVMYWYQQKSSQAPKLLFHYYDKDFNNEADTPDNFQSRRPNTSFCFLDIRSPGLGDTAMYLCATSSTGWGEYPQETQYFGPGTRLLVL.

In regard to this clone: No DNA is shown, since the ends of the CDR3 on it are uncertain; the CDR3 is the one TCRdb lists. V usage is TRBV21-1 and J usage is TRBJ1-3; the table gives TRBD1 as D, unverified against the DNA. TRBV21-1 counts as a pseudogene. Termini included, the CDR3 measures 19 amino acids. The CDR3 here is CASSKVARGTSMAGNTIYF.

The chain links TRBV19 to TRBJ2-1; 9 positions agree with TRBD2. CDR1 and CDR2 (germline): LNHDA, SQIVND (reference sequence). The ends lost 3 bases at V and 0 bases at J; junction bases unmatched: 3. The CDR3 contains 16 residues. CDR3 in DNA: TGTGCCAGTAGTATCCTACTAGCGGGCTCCTACAATGAGCAGTTCTTC. It encodes CASSILLAGSYNEQFF.

This chain joins TRBV4-1 and TRBJ1-2; D is unresolved. CDR1 is MGHRA, CDR2 YSYEKL, per germline. This CDR3 region has 16 residues. The V and J ends lost 1 base and 4 bases respectively, with 16 bases between them. The CDR3 nucleotides are TGCGCCAGCAGCCAAGGCTCCCCATACGCACTCTATGGCTACACCTTC. It codes for CASSQGSPYALYGYTF.

The J gene is TRBJ2-4, the V gene TRBV25-1, with D perhaps matching TRBD2 (5 bases). Germline V gene data show CDR1 as MGHDK and CDR2 as SYGVNS. Trimming cost V 6 bases and J 11 bases, with 17 bases left between them. CDR3 length equals 13 residues. CDR3 sequence: CASSIGDYLVQYF. The CDR3 DNA follows: TGTGCCAGCAGCATAGGAGACTACCTTGTTCAGTACTTC.

The V and J genes are TRBV7-9 and TRBJ2-1; no reliable D call. CDR1 is SEHNR, CDR2 FQNEAQ, per germline (reference sequence). V was cut by 5 bases and J by 4 bases, with 18 bases left in between. CDR3 length equals 16 residues. CDR3 sequence (DNA): TGTGCCAGCAGCCCAGCCGTGGGTCAATATTACAATGAGCAGTTCTTC. Translation: CASSPAVGQYYNEQFF.

The gene calls are TRBV9 and TRBJ2-7; 13 nucleotides line up with TRBD2. The ends lost 0 bases at V and 7 bases at J; junction bases unmatched: 4. CDR1 is SGDLS and CDR2 is YYNGEE in the germline V gene. This CDR3 comprises 15 residues. CDR3 sequence (DNA): TGTGCCAGCAGCGTAGATGGGACTAGCGGGAATGAGCAGTACTTC. Its protein product is CASSVDGTSGNEQYF.

This clone was counted only a few times. The chain links TRBV7-2 to TRBJ2-2, with 8 bases matching TRBD2. With V trimmed by 1 base and J by 0 bases, 7 bases remained unmatched. The germline V gene has CDR1 SGHTA and CDR2 FQGNSA. The CDR3 runs to 18 residues. The CDR3 region has the DNA TGTGCCAGCAGCTTAGTCTTTGCGGGAGGATCGAACACCGGGGAGCTGTTTTTT. It is translated as CASSLVFAGGSNTGELFF.

CDR3 bases: TGTGCCAGCAGTTACCAGGGCACCTACGAGCAGTACTTC. It codes for CASSYQGTYEQYF. The gene calls are TRBV6-5 and TRBJ2-7, with D tentatively TRBD1 (5 bases). The CDR3 covers 13 residues. The V gene lost 2 bases and the J gene lost 2 bases, with 7 bases spanning the gap. Germline CDR1 and CDR2: MNHEY and SVGAGI.

The chain links TRBV6-4 to TRBJ2-3; D remains unclear. There are 15 residues in the CDR3. Looked up from germline, CDR1 is MRHNA and CDR2 is SNTAGT. Trimming cost V 2 bases and J 0 bases, with 9 bases left between them. The CDR3 sequence: CASSDLPASTDTQYF. CDR3 bases: TGTGCCAGCAGTGACCTTCCGGCTAGCACAGATACGCAGTATTTT.

The genes are TRBV11-3 and TRBJ2-3; 13 bases match TRBD2. V lost 5 bases to trimming and J lost 2 bases; unmatched junction nucleotides: 4. The CDR3 runs 16 residues. CDR1 SGHNT and CDR2 YENEEA come from the germline V gene. CDR3 in DNA: TGTGCCAGCAGCCCGGGACTAGCGGGATACACAGATACGCAGTATTTT. Residues: CASSPGLAGYTDTQYF.

V is TRBV9 and J is TRBJ2-1; a weak D match, TRBD1 (6 bases). V lost 3 bases to trimming and J lost 0 bases, with 13 bases between them. CDR3 length: 16 amino acids. Germline loops: CDR1 SGDLS, CDR2 YYNGEE. DNA of the CDR3: TGTGCCAGCAGCGCCAACAGGGAGAGCTCCTACAATGAGCAGTTCTTC. Its translation is CASSANRESSYNEQFF.

This chain uses TRBV13 with TRBJ1-3, with TRBD1 identical over 8 bases. Germline trimming cut 5 bases from V and 7 bases from J; bases unmatched to any gene: 13. The germline CDR1 and CDR2 sequences are PRHDT and FYEKMQ (reference sequence). The CDR3 contains 16 residues. The CDR3 DNA is TGTGCCAGCAGCCCCACGGTCGGGACAGGTGTTAACACCATATATTTT. This sequence encodes CASSPTVGTGVNTIYF.

The gene calls are TRBV28 and TRBJ1-2; 8 nucleotides match TRBD1. In germline, CDR1 is MDHEN, CDR2 SYDVKM. The CDR3 length is 14 residues. The V gene end was trimmed by 2 bases and the J gene end by 2 bases; junction bases not matched to a gene: 1. The DNA of the CDR3 is TGTGCCAGCAGTTTACAGGGGGCAAACTATGGCTACACCTTC. Translated, it gives CASSLQGANYGYTF.

The CDR3 protein is CASSQTGGELTDTQYF. CDR3 sequence (DNA): TGTGCCAGCAGCCAGACAGGGGGCGAGCTCACAGATACGCAGTATTTT. The J gene is TRBJ2-3, the V gene TRBV9; 10 positions match TRBD1. Germline V gene sequence: CDR1 SGDLS, CDR2 YYNGEE. V lost 4 bases, J lost 2 bases, and 7 bases stayed unmatched. The CDR3 extends over 16 amino acids.

The chain carries TRBV5-6 and TRBJ2-7; the match to TRBD1 covers 8 bases. The CDR3 sequence is 14 residues long. The germline V gene has CDR1 SGHDT and CDR2 YYEEEE. V trimming: 3 bases; J trimming: 2 bases; junction bases outside the gene matches: 4. CDR3 amino acids: CASSWDRSPYEQYF. CDR3 DNA sequence: TGTGCCAGCAGCTGGGACAGGTCCCCCTACGAGCAGTACTTC. The variable domain in full, completed from reference TRBV5-6 and TRBJ2-7, reads DAGVTQSPTHLIKTRGQQVTLRCSPKSGHDTVSWYQQALGQGPQFIFQYYEEEERQRGNFPDRFSGHQFPNYSSELNVNALLLGDSALYLCASSWDRSPYEQYFGPGTRLTVT.

This sequence joins TRBV6-1 and TRBJ2-1, with 7 bases identical to TRBD2. V dropped 6 bases and J dropped 0; count of bases not matched to a gene: 2. Germline V gene lookup returns CDR1 MNHNS and CDR2 SASEGT. The CDR3 length is 14 residues. Here the CDR3 reads CASSRDYSYNEQFF. CDR3 sequence (DNA): TGTGCCAGCAGCCGGGACTACTCCTACAATGAGCAGTTCTTC.

This clone was detected only once. The chain links TRBV19 to TRBJ2-7; 10 positions agree with TRBD2. Germline CDR1 and CDR2: LNHDA and SQIVND (reference sequence). The CDR3 loop spans 15 amino acids. V lost 2 bases, J lost 4 bases, and 5 bases stayed unmatched. The CDR3 DNA reads TGTGCCAGTAGTATACTAGCGGGAGAAGGATACGAGCAGTACTTC. Its translation is CASSILAGEGYEQYF.

A single count supports this clone. The chain combines TRBV5-8 with TRBJ2-1; D is undetermined. Trimming took 1 base from V and 0 from J, leaving 5 bases between them. This CDR3 region has 14 residues. CDR1 and CDR2 from the germline V gene are SGHTS and YDEGEE. The CDR3 reads CASSLSNSYNEQFF. CDR3 in DNA: TGTGCCAGCAGCTTGTCAAACTCCTACAATGAGCAGTTCTTC.